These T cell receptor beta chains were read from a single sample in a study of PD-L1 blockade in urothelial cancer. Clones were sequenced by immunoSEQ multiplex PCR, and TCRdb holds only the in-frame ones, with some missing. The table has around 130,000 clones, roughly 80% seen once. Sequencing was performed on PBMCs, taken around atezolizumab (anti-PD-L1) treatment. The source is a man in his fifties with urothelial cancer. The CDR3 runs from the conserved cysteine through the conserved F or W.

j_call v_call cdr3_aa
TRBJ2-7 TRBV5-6 CASSQRLVYEQYF
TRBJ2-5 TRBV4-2 CASSQDAAAQYF
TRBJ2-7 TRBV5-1 CASSLTSGMAPPREQYF
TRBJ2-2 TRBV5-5 CASSVIQGGSGELFF
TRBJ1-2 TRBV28 CASKPGQSPNYGYTF
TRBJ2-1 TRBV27 CASKGGRTYNEQFF
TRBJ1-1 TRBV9 CASSVRDRGNTEAFF
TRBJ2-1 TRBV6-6 CASSYRREGHEQFF
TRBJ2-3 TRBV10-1 CASSDSGTSVEDTQYF
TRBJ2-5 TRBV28 CASTPPRWAGNMRQETQYF
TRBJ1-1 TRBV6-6 CASSGDRGGTEAFF
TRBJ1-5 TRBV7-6 CASSTRQGQPQHF
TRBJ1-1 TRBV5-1 CASRSGGSGNTEAFF
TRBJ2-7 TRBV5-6 CASSLESLEAYEQYF